A selection of T cell receptor beta chains follows, all from one sample in a study of blood T cell repertoires in COVID-19. Assay: immunoSEQ multiplex PCR; the TCRdb copy retains only in-frame clones and omits some. The data contain around 230,000 clones, around 83% of them singletons. The sample taken for sequencing was peripheral blood. These receptor sequences come from a woman in her sixties or seventies with active or convalescent COVID-19. CDR3s include the opening cysteine and the closing phenylalanine or tryptophan. Each record gives: clone size, J gene, D gene, V gene, CDR3 protein, CDR3 DNA. A D gene is named only where the DNA matches it firmly. Size tells how often a clone was seen (once, few, many) or the class of an expanded clone, and some rows leave it out.

>.|TRBJ1-1|.|TRBV14
CASSQRGSSTEAFF
TGTGCCAGCAGCCAAAGGGGGTCCTCCACTGAAGCTTTCTTT
>.|TRBJ1-5|.|TRBV6-2/TRBV6-3
CASSYGGLTRQPQHF
TGTGCCAGCAGTTACGGAGGGCTGACTAGGCAGCCCCAGCATTTT
>.|TRBJ1-2|TRBD1|TRBV10-3
CAISDRQGARGGYTF
TGTGCCATCAGTGACCGACAGGGGGCTCGGGGAGGCTACACCTTC
>few|TRBJ2-7|TRBD1|TRBV7-8
CASSLARDRGQYEQYF
TGTGCCAGCAGCTTAGCCCGGGACAGGGGGCAGTACGAGCAGTACTTC
>.|TRBJ1-4|TRBD1|TRBV7-3
CASSSGQSREKLFF
TGTGCCAGCAGCTCGGGACAGTCCCGGGAAAAACTGTTTTTT
>once|TRBJ2-3|TRBD2|TRBV10-3
CAISAGTSGSTDTQYF
TGTGCCATCAGTGCCGGGACTAGCGGAAGCACAGATACGCAGTATTTT
>.|TRBJ2-1|TRBD1|TRBV16
CASSLIFFGTDNEQFF
TGTGCCAGCAGCCTTATCTTTTTTGGGACAGACAATGAGCAGTTCTTC
>once|TRBJ1-1|.|TRBV30
CAWNREGLSTEAFF
TGTGCCTGGAATCGGGAGGGGCTGAGCACTGAAGCTTTCTTT
>.|TRBJ2-3|.|TRBV10-1
CAITGTRSTDTQYF
TGCGCCATTACCGGGACACGGAGCACAGATACGCAGTATTTT
>.|TRBJ1-1|.|TRBV18
CASSLRREGYNTEAFF
TGTGCCAGCTCACTACGGCGGGAGGGTTACAACACTGAAGCTTTCTTT